This TCR beta chain appears in the sequencing data of a study of cytomegalovirus exposure and HLA in healthy donors. Study-wide results and limits: Published work reported that the classifier diagnosed cytomegalovirus status with high specificity and sensitivity. A missense variant in DCLRE1C was later tied to TCR beta V- and J-gene trimming. A later analysis associated 15,000 or so TCR beta sequences with HLA alleles at a 0.05 false discovery rate.

For this clone: Antigen specificity is unknown.

PCR employed 60 Vbeta and 13 Jbeta primers. Profiled with immunoSEQ multiplex PCR; TCRdb holds only in-frame clones, not every one. Of some 98,000 clones in the sample, more than 75% are singletons; the top ten hold around 10%. V was clipped by 9 bases and J by 5 bases; unmatched bases: 10. Germline V gene data show CDR1 as MNHNS and CDR2 as SASEGT. The CDR3 is 14 residues long. Sequencing was carried out using PBMCs. V gene TRBV6-1 combines with J gene TRBJ2-7; 10 positions agree with TRBD1. The origin of this receptor is a human donor in good health. The CDR3: CASYRQGAMDEQYF. In nucleotides, the CDR3 is TGTGCCAGTTATCGACAGGGGGCGATGGACGAGCAGTACTTC.